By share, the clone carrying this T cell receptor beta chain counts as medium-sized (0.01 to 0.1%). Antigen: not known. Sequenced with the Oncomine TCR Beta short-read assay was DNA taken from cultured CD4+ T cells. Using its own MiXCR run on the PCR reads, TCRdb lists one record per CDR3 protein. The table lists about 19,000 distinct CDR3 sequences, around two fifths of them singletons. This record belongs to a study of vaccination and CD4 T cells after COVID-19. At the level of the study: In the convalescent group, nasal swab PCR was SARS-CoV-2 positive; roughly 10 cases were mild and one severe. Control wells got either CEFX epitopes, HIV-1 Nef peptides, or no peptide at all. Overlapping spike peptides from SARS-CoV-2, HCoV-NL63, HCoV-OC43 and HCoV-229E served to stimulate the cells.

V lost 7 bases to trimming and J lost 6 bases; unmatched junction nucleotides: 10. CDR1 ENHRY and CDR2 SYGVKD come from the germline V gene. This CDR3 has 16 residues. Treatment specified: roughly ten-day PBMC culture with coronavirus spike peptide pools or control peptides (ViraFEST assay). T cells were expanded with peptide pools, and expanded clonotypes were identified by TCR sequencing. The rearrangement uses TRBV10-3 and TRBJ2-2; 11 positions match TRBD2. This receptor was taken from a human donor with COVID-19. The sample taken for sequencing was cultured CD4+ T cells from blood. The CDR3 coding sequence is TGTGCCATCAATGTTGCCCTAGCGGGGGGTGCCGGGGAGCTGTTTTTT. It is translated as CAINVALAGGAGELFF.